The clone carrying this T cell receptor beta chain was observed a handful of times. Its cognate antigen is unknown. Unique molecular identifiers were added to individual cDNA molecules. TCRdb recomputed calls from the 5' RACE reads with MiXCR, one row per CDR3 protein. The table includes roughly 58,000 distinct CDR3 sequences, approximately 12% detected once. These data come from a study of early T cells in non-severe SARS-CoV-2 infection. Study-level results: Sequences matched to VDJdb favored anti-spike CD8 responses, while private and CD4 specificities were missed.

Material: whole blood. The sequence was collected from an adult who was a healthcare worker with PCR-confirmed SARS-CoV-2 infection or an uninfected control (not recorded which).

CDR3 sequence: CSARDRSSGRRYNEQFF. In DNA form, the CDR3 reads TGCAGTGCTAGAGATCGGTCTAGCGGGCGGCGGTACAATGAGCAGTTCTTC. The chain combines TRBV20-1 with TRBJ2-1; 8 bases map to TRBD2. CDR1 DFQATT and CDR2 SNEGSKA come from the germline V gene (reference sequence). The CDR3 is made up of 17 amino acids. V shed 0 bases and J 4 bases; nucleotides not matched to a gene: 11.